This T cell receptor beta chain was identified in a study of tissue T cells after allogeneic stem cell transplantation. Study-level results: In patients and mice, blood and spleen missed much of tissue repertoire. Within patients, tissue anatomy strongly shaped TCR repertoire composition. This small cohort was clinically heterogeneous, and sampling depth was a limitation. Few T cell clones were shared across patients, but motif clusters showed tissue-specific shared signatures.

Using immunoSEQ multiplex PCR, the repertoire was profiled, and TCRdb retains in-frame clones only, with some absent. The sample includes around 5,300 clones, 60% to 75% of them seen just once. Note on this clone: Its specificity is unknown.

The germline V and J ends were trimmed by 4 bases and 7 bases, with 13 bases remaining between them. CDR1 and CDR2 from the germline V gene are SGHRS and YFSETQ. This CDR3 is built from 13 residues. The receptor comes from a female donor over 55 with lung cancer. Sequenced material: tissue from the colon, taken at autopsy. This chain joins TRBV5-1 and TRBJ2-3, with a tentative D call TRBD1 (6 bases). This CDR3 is CASSDIQGHTQYF. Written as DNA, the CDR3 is TGCGCCAGCAGCGACATACAGGGACATACGCAGTATTTT.